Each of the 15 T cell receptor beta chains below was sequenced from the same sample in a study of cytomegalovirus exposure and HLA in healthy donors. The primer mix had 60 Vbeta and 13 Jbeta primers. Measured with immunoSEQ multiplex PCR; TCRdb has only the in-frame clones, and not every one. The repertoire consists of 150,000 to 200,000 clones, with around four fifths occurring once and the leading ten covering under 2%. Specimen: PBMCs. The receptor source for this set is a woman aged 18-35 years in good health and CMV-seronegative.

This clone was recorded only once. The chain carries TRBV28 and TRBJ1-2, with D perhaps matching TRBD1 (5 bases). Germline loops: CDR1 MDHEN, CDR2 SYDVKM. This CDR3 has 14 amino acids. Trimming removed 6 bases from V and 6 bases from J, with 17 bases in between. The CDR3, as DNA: TGTGCCAGCAGCCTGGGGGGGGTGCCCCATGGCTACACCTTC. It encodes CASSLGGVPHGYTF.

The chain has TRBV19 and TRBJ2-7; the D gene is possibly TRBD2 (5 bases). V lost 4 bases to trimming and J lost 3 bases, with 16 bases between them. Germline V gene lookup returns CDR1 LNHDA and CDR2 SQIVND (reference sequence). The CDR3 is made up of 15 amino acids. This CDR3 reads CASSRDGSSYYEQYF. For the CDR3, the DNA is TGTGCCAGTAGTAGAGATGGGAGTTCCTACTACGAGCAGTACTTC.

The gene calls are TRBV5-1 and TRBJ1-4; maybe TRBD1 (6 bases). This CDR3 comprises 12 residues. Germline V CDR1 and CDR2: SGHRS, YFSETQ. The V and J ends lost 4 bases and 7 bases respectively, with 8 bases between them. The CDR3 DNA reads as TGCGCCAGCAGCATGGACAGTGAAAAACTGTTTTTT. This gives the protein CASSMDSEKLFF. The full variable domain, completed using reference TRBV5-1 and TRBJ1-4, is KAGVTQTPRYLIKTRGQQVTLSCSPISGHRSVSWYQQTPGQGLQFLFEYFSETQRNKGNFPGRFSGRQFSNSRSEMNVSTLELGDSALYLCASSMDSEKLFFGSGTQLSVL.

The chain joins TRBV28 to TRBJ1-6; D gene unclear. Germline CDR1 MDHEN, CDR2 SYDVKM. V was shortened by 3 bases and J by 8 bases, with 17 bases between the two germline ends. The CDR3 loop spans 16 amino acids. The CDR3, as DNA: TGTGCCAGCAGTTTGCATAAGACTGAGAAGGATTCACCCCTCCACTTT. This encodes CASSLHKTEKDSPLHF.

As DNA, the CDR3 is TGTGCCAGCTCACCACACAGCCCTGCTAACTATGGCTACACCTTC. Protein sequence: CASSPHSPANYGYTF. This chain links TRBV18 with TRBJ1-2; D remains ambiguous. The CDR3 length is 15 residues. The germline V gene has CDR1 KGHSH and CDR2 LQKENI. Deletions cut 1 base from V and 0 bases from J, with 9 bases between.

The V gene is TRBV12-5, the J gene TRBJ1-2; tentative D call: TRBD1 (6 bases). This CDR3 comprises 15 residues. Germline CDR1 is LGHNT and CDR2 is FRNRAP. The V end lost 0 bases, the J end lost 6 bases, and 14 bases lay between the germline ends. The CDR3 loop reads CASGLVRGGPDGYTF. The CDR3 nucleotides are TGTGCTAGTGGTTTGGTACGGGGGGGGCCGGATGGCTACACCTTC.

CDR3 region: CASSIPGQGVNTEAFF. In DNA form, the CDR3 reads TGTGCCAGTAGTATACCGGGACAGGGAGTGAACACTGAAGCTTTCTTT. The V gene is TRBV19, the J gene TRBJ1-1, with 9 bases fitting TRBD1. Germline CDR1 is LNHDA and CDR2 is SQIVND (reference sequence). The CDR3 is 16 amino acids. The V and J ends lost 2 bases and 0 bases, in that order; junction bases with no gene match: 4.

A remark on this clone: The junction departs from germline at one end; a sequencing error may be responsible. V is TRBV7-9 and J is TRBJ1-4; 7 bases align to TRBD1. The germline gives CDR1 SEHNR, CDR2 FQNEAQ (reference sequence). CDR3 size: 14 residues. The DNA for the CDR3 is TGTTCCAGCAGCTTGACAGGGCCTAATGAAAAACTGTTTTTT. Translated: CSSSLTGPNEKLFF.

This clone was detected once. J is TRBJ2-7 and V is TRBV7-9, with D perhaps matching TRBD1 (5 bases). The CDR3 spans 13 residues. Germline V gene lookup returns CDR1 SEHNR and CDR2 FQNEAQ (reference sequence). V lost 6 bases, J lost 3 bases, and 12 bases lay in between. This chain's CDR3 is CASRGVADYEQYF. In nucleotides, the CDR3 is TGTGCCAGCAGAGGGGTTGCGGACTACGAGCAGTACTTC.

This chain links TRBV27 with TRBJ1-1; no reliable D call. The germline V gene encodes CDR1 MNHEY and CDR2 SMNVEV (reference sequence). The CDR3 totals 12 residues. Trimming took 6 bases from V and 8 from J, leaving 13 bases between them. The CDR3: CASSRRVGEAFF. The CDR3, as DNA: TGTGCCAGCAGCCGACGGGTAGGCGAAGCTTTCTTT.

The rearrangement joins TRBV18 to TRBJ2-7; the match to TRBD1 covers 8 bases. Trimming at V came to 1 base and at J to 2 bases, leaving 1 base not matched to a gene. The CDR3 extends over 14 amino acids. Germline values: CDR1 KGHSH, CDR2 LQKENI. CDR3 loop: CASSPLGQAYEQYF. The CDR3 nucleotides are TGTGCCAGCTCACCACTGGGACAGGCCTACGAGCAGTACTTC. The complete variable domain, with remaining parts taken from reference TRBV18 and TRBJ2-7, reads NAGVMQNPRHLVRRRGQEARLRCSPMKGHSHVYWYRQLPEEGLKFMVYLQKENIIDESGMPKERFSAEFPKEGPSILRIQQVVRGDSAAYFCASSPLGQAYEQYFGPGTRLTVT.

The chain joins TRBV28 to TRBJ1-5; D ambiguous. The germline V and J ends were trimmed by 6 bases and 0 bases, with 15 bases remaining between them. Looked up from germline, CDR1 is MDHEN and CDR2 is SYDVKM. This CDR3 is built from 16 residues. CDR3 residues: CASREYSYYSNQPQHF. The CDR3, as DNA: TGTGCCAGCAGAGAGTACAGTTATTATAGCAATCAGCCCCAGCATTTT.

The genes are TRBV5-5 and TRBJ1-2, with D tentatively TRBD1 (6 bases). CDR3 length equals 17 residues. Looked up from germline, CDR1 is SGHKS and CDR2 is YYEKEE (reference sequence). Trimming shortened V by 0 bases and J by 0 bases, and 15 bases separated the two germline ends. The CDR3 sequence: CASSLVGGSSANYGYTF. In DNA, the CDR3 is TGTGCCAGCAGCTTGGTAGGGGGATCCTCGGCTAACTATGGCTACACCTTC.

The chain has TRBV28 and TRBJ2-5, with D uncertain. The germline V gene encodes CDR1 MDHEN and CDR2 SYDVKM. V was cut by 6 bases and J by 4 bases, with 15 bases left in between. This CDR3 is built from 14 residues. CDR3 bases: TGTGCCAGCAGCCCGACCCGCCCGGGAGAGACCCAGTACTTC. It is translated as CASSPTRPGETQYF.

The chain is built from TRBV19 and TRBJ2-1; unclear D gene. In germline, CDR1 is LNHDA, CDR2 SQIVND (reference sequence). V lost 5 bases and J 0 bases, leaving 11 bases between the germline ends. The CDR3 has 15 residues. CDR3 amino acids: CASSPPTSSYNEQFF. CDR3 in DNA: TGTGCCAGTAGTCCCCCAACAAGCTCCTACAATGAGCAGTTCTTC.